This TCR beta chain was recovered during a study of blood T cell repertoires in COVID-19. Overall study context: Researchers got acute and convalescent COVID-19 samples from the United States, Italy and Spain. PBMCs, B-cell-depleted T cells, or T cells provided the cDNA or gDNA that made up the material.

The V and J ends lost 5 bases and 6 bases, in that order; junction bases with no gene match: 8. This CDR3 region has 15 residues. Germline V gene data show CDR1 as LNHNV and CDR2 as YYDKDF (reference sequence). Original processing notes: Amplifying reference gene primers gave estimates of nucleated cell counts. Method: immunoSEQ multiplex PCR; TCRdb's copy keeps in-frame clones and lacks some. That table is the source of V, J and clone size, and D and trimming were worked out from the DNA. This sample yields 100,000 to 120,000 clones, of which more than 75% are seen a single time; less than 4% belongs to the top ten.

The sequenced material came from peripheral blood. The chain couples TRBV15 to TRBJ1-5; 9 nucleotides agree with TRBD1. The origin of this receptor is a woman aged 45-65 years with acute or convalescent COVID-19. This CDR3 reads CATSPDRGIGQPQHF. CDR3 nucleotides: TGTGCCACCAGCCCGGACAGGGGCATCGGTCAGCCCCAGCATTTT.